In its sample, the clone carrying this TCR beta chain was seen a few times. Its matching antigen is unknown. The data belong to a study of blood T cells in healthy people across ages. Findings and limits, study-wide: Reliance upon unsorted PBMCs precluded definitive naive versus antigen-experienced comparison.

In germline, CDR1 is LGHNA, CDR2 YSLEER. J lost 5 bases, V lost 0 bases, and 6 bases had no gene match. This CDR3 is built from 15 residues. Primed by a sample-barcoded 5' primer and a J-beta primer mix, a second PCR proceeded for about 7 to 11 cycles. TCRdb re-called the 5' RACE reads with MiXCR, one entry per CDR3 protein. The profile shows about 830,000 distinct CDR3 sequences, roughly 60% of them singletons. Sequencing used blood. This TCR was sampled from a man aged 25-45 years in good health. The V call is TRBV4-3, the J call TRBJ2-5; 7 positions agree with TRBD1. The CDR3 protein is CASSQDLTGEETQYF. The CDR3 DNA reads TGCGCCAGCAGCCAAGATCTCACAGGGGAGGAGACCCAGTACTTC.